The 11 T cell receptor beta chains below all came from one sample that was sequenced in a study of blood T cell repertoires in COVID-19. The data were produced by immunoSEQ multiplex PCR, yet TCRdb's version contains in-frame clones alone and is incomplete. The sample consists of 45,000 to 60,000 clones, roughly nine tenths of them appearing once. Sample: peripheral blood. Receptors originate from a man between 65 and 79 years old with active COVID-19.

This sequence joins TRBV27 and TRBJ1-2, with a possible D match to TRBD1 (5 bases). This CDR3 comprises 14 residues. Trimming took 0 bases from V and 4 from J, leaving 9 bases between them. In germline, CDR1 is MNHEY, CDR2 SMNVEV (reference sequence). The CDR3 spells CASSLSIGGYGYTF. The CDR3 DNA is TGTGCCAGCAGTTTATCGATCGGGGGCTATGGCTACACCTTC.

This clone was detected only once. The chain links TRBV10-1 to TRBJ1-1; 7 bases map to TRBD1. V trimming: 5 bases; J trimming: 6 bases; junction bases outside the gene matches: 6. Germline values: CDR1 WNHNN, CDR2 SYGVQD (reference sequence). The CDR3 sequence is 13 residues long. The CDR3 DNA follows: TGCGCCAGCAGTAGGCAGGGGGAATCTGAAGCTTTCTTT. It codes for CASSRQGESEAFF.

This rearrangement joins TRBV14 to TRBJ1-2, with D possibly TRBD1 on 5 matching bases. Trimming left V 3 bases short and J 4 bases short, with 15 bases between. The CDR3 has 15 amino acids. Germline loops: CDR1 SGHDN, CDR2 FVKESK. The CDR3 nucleotides read TGTGCCAGCAGCCACGTTATTGGGGGACTCTATGGCTACACCTTC. It is translated as CASSHVIGGLYGYTF. The full variable domain, rest sourced from reference TRBV14 and TRBJ1-2, is EAGVTQFPSHSVIEKGQTVTLRCDPISGHDNLYWYRRVMGKEIKFLLHFVKESKQDESGMPNNRFLAERTGGTYSTLKVQPAELEDSGVYFCASSHVIGGLYGYTFGSGTRLTVV.

The chain employs TRBV5-4 and TRBJ1-3; D remains ambiguous. CDR3 length: 15 amino acids. Germline values: CDR1 SGHNT, CDR2 YYREEE (reference sequence). V was cut by 7 bases and J by 0 bases, with 14 bases left in between. The CDR3 protein is CASAASQNSGNTIYF. The CDR3 coding sequence is TGTGCCAGCGCCGCATCTCAGAACTCTGGAAACACCATATATTTT.

A remark on this clone: A junction boundary mismatches the germline segment, possibly from a read error. Other DNA variants within this sample encode the same CDR3. This chain joins TRBV7-9 and TRBJ2-2; possibly TRBD1 for D (5 bases). The CDR3 is 14 residues long. Per the germline V gene, CDR1 is SEHNR and CDR2 is FQNEAQ (reference sequence). CDR3 amino acids: CATEDKSNTGELFF. As DNA, the CDR3 is TGTGCCACCGAGGACAAATCGAACACCGGAGAGCTGTTTTTT.

The gene calls are TRBV19 and TRBJ2-5; TRBD1 might be the D (8 bases). This CDR3 is 19 amino acids long. V gave up 1 base and J gave up 0 bases, with 21 bases separating them. Germline-derived CDR1 and CDR2 are LNHDA and SQIVND (reference sequence). CDR3 nucleotides: TGTGCCAGTAGTATAGGCACAGGGGGGGCCCAATTTTACCAAGAGACCCAGTACTTC. Protein product: CASSIGTGGAQFYQETQYF.

This clone was found a few times. This sequence joins TRBV19 and TRBJ1-2, with 11 positions matching TRBD1. Germline values: CDR1 LNHDA, CDR2 SQIVND (reference sequence). J was trimmed by 8 bases and V by 2 bases; bases with no gene match: 4. CDR3 length equals 14 residues. CDR3 DNA: TGTGCCAGTAGTATACGGACAGGGGGCATAGGCTACACCTTC. Protein product: CASSIRTGGIGYTF.

This sequence joins TRBV2 and TRBJ1-2; maybe TRBD1 (5 bases). V lost 8 bases to trimming and J lost 0 bases, with 10 bases between them. The germline V gene has CDR1 SNHLY and CDR2 FYNNEI. The CDR3 covers 13 residues. The CDR3 DNA sequence: TGTGCCAGCTCAGACAGCACTAACTATGGCTACACCTTC. Translating it yields CASSDSTNYGYTF. Using reference TRBV2 and TRBJ1-2 for the parts outside the CDR3, the full variable domain is EPEVTQTPSHQVTQMGQEVILRCVPISNHLYFYWYRQILGQKVEFLVSFYNNEISEKSEIFDDQFSVERPDGSNFTLKIRSTKLEDSAMYFCASSDSTNYGYTFGSGTRLTVV.

V is TRBV30 and J is TRBJ1-2; no firm D call. Per the germline V gene, CDR1 is GTSNPN and CDR2 is SVGIG (reference sequence). Between the trimmed V and J ends, which lost 2 bases and 6 bases, there was a span of 13 bases. The CDR3 covers 13 residues. The CDR3 is CAWSSAGVHGYTF. In DNA, the CDR3 is TGTGCCTGGAGTTCGGCAGGCGTTCATGGCTACACCTTC.

This rearrangement joins TRBV4-3 to TRBJ1-3, with D uncertain. V lost 1 base and J lost 0, with 13 bases in between. Germline V gives CDR1 LGHNA, CDR2 YSLEER. This CDR3 spans 17 amino acids. CDR3 sequence (DNA): TGCGCCAGCAGCCAAGCCCGTCCCGGCGGCTCTGGAAACACCATATATTTT. Translating it yields CASSQARPGGSGNTIYF.

The rearrangement links TRBV3-1 (or the pseudogene TRBV3-2) to TRBJ1-1; D is ambiguous. The CDR3 totals 15 residues. Germline values: CDR1 LGHDT, CDR2 YNNKEL (reference sequence). V shed 5 bases and J shed 2 bases, with 15 bases lying between them. CDR3 in DNA: TGTGCCAGCAGCGTTACAGCGGGCTATAACACTGAAGCTTTCTTT. Translated: CASSVTAGYNTEAFF.